This TCR beta chain was captured in a study of cytomegalovirus exposure and HLA in healthy donors. Whole-study context: Within the Caucasian-associated ancestry cluster were roughly 81% of the approximately 400 genotyped donors.

The PCR used 60 Vbeta and 13 Jbeta primers. TCRdb keeps only in-frame clones here, not all; method: immunoSEQ multiplex PCR. The sample contains about 120,000 clones, about 86% of which appear only once. The CDR3 has 13 residues. Trimming shortened V by 5 bases and J by 6 bases, and 10 bases separated the two germline ends. Germline V CDR1 and CDR2: SGHTA, FQGNSA. Concerning this clone itself: The antigen is not known.

General study findings and limits: The study dropped some indistinguishable V segments, TRBV6-2 and TRBV6-3 among them. Per a later analysis, approximately 16,000 TCR beta sequences showed association with HLA alleles at 0.05 false discovery rate. Reports showed the classifier diagnosing cytomegalovirus status with high specificity and sensitivity.

The specimen sequenced was PBMCs. The J gene is TRBJ1-4, the V gene TRBV7-2; the D is unclear. The sequence derives from a woman aged 40 to 50 in good health and CMV-seronegative. Here the CDR3 reads CASSPRVDEKLFF. In DNA, the CDR3 is TGTGCCAGCAGCCCGAGGGTAGATGAAAAACTGTTTTTT.